Described below is a single T cell receptor (beta chain) sequence and its context. No antigen is known for it. The data stem from a study of cytomegalovirus exposure and HLA in healthy donors. PCR primers comprised 60 Vbeta and 13 Jbeta primers. Using immunoSEQ multiplex PCR, the repertoire was profiled, and TCRdb retains in-frame clones only, with some absent. The table shows 150,000 to 200,000 clones, with 80% to 90% occurring only once. Study-level findings and limits: A highly shared variant cluster was judged a likely technical artifact. The HLA-A and HLA-B alleles of most subjects were reportedly predicted accurately from TCR beta sequences. An ancestry cluster, one associated with Asian ancestry, reportedly showed fewer N-insertions than the approximately 670-donor mean in a later analysis.

CDR1 and CDR2 (germline): SGDLS, YYNGEE. This CDR3 is 15 amino acids long. V was pared by 2 bases and J by 6 bases, with 18 bases between. The sequence was obtained from a man aged 18-30 years in good health and CMV-seropositive. This sequence joins TRBV9 and TRBJ2-7, with D possibly TRBD1 on 7 matching bases. Material: PBMCs. CDR3 coding DNA: TGTGCCAGCAGCGTGGGGGCAGGGGGAGGTATCGAGCAGTACTTC. Its protein product is CASSVGAGGGIEQYF.